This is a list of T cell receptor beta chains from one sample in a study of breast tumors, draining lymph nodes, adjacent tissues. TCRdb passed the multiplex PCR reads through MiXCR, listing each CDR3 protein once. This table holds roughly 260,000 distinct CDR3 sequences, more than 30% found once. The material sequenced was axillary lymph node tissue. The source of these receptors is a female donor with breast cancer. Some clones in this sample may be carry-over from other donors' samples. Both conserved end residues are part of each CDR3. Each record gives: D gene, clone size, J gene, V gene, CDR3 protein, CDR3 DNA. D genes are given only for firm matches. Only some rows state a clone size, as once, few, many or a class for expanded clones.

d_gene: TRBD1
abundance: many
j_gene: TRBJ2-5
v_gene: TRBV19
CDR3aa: CASSPRTGGVETQYF
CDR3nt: TGTGCCAGTAGTCCCAGGACAGGGGGCGTGGAGACCCAGTACTTC

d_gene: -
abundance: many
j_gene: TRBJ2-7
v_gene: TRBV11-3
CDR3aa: CASSLNQNREQYF
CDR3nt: TGTGCCAGCAGCTTAAACCAAAATAGGGAGCAGTACTTC

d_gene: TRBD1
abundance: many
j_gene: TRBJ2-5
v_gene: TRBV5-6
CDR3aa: CASSIRDRGRRAYF
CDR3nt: TGTGCCAGCAGCATCCGGGACAGGGGGCGACGGGCTTACTTC

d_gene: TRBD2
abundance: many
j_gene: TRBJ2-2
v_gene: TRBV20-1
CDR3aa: CSAREGLAGGELFF
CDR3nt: TGCAGTGCTAGAGAGGGACTAGCGGGAGGGGAGCTGTTTTTT

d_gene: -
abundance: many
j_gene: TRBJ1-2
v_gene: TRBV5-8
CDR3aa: CASSLVGGIYGYTF
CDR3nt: TGTGCCAGCAGCTTGGTAGGCGGAATCTATGGCTACACCTTC

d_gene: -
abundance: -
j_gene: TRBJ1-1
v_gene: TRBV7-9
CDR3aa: CASSPPQSNTEAFF
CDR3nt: TGTGCCAGCAGCCCTCCCCAATCGAACACTGAAGCTTTCTTT

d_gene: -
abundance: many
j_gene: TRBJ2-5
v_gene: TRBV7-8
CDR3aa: CASSLYETQYF
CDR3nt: TGTGCCAGCAGCTTATATGAGACCCAGTACTTC

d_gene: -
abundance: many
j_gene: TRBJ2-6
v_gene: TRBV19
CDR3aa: CASSILGASGANVLTF
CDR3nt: TGTGCCAGTAGTATCCTGGGGGCATCTGGGGCCAACGTCCTGACTTTC

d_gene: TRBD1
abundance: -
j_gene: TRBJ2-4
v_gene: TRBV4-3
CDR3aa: CASSERAQGALENIQYF
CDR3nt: TGCGCCAGCAGCGAACGAGCACAGGGGGCCTTGGAAAACATTCAGTACTTC

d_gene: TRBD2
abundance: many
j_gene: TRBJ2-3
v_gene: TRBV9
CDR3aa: CASSATLAGGGTDTQYF
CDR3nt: TGTGCCAGCAGCGCAACCCTAGCGGGAGGGGGCACAGATACGCAGTATTTT

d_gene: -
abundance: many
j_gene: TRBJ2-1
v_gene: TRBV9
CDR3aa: CASSVGASAVEQFF
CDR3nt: TGTGCCAGCAGCGTAGGGGCTAGCGCGGTTGAGCAGTTCTTC

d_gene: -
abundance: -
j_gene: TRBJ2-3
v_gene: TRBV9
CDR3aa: CASSFYICSAPGLAGADTQYF
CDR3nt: -

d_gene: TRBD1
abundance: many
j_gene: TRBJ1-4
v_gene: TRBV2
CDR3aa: CASRRQGAGEKLFF
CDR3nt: TGTGCCAGCAGAAGACAGGGGGCCGGCGAAAAACTGTTTTTT

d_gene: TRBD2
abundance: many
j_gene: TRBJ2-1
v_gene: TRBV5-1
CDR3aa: CASSLGTRDEQFF
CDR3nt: TGCGCCAGCAGCTTGGGGACTAGAGATGAGCAGTTCTTC

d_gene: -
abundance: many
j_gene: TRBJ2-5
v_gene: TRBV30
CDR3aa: CAWNPGGETQYF
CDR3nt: TGTGCCTGGAATCCCGGGGGAGAGACCCAGTACTTC

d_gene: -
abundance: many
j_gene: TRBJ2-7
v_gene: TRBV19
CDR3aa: CASSIGGYEQYF
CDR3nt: TGTGCCAGTAGTATTGGAGGATACGAGCAGTACTTC

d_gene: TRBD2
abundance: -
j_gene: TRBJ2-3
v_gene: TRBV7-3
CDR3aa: CASSALAGSYTDTQYF
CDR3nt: TGTGCCAGCAGCGCCCTAGCGGGAAGCTACACAGATACGCAGTATTTT

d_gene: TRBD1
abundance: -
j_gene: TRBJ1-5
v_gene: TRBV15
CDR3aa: CATSRDFDRGNQPQHF
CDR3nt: TGTGCCACCAGCAGAGATTTCGACAGGGGCAATCAGCCCCAGCATTTT

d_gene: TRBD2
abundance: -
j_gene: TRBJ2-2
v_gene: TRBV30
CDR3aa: CAWRKRELTGELFF
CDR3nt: TGTGCCTGGAGAAAGCGGGAGCTCACCGGGGAGCTGTTTTTT

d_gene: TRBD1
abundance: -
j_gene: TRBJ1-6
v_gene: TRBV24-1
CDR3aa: CATSDGQGSPLHF
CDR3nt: TGTGCCACCAGTGATGGACAGGGATCACCCCTCCACTTT

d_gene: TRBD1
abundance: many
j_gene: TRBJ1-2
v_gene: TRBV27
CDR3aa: CASMWQGGKGYTF
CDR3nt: TGTGCCAGCATGTGGCAGGGGGGTAAGGGCTACACCTTC